These 3 T cell receptor beta chains originate from one sample sequenced in a study of blood T cell repertoires in COVID-19. Sequencing was performed with immunoSEQ multiplex PCR; in TCRdb, only in-frame clones are kept and a portion is missing. The sample has hundreds of thousands of clones, more than 80% seen once; the top ten hold 0.95% to 1.5%. The sample consisted of peripheral blood. Every receptor here comes from a man aged 35 to 55 with acute or convalescent COVID-19.

The V and J genes are TRBV5-6 and TRBJ1-6; 7 bases map to TRBD1. V dropped 6 bases and J dropped 6; count of bases not matched to a gene: 9. The CDR3 runs 15 residues. Germline V gene data show CDR1 as SGHDT and CDR2 as YYEEEE. CDR3 coding DNA: TGTGCCAGCACCGGACCGGGGACAGTTAATTCACCCCTCCACTTT. It encodes CASTGPGTVNSPLHF.

The chain has TRBV5-1 and TRBJ2-1; D is unresolved. The CDR3 sequence is 15 residues long. V was trimmed by 0 bases and J by 2 bases, leaving 9 bases between them. Germline-derived CDR1 and CDR2 are SGHRS and YFSETQ. DNA for the CDR3: TGCGCCAGCAGCTTGGGAGACAACACCTACAATGAGCAGTTCTTC. This encodes CASSLGDNTYNEQFF. Looking up the rest from reference TRBV5-1 and TRBJ2-1 gives the full variable domain: KAGVTQTPRYLIKTRGQQVTLSCSPISGHRSVSWYQQTPGQGLQFLFEYFSETQRNKGNFPGRFSGRQFSNSRSEMNVSTLELGDSALYLCASSLGDNTYNEQFFGPGTRLTVL.

This clone was counted at least ten times. This chain uses TRBV4-3 with TRBJ2-1; 8 bases are shared with TRBD1. Per the germline V gene, CDR1 is LGHNA and CDR2 is YSLEER. This CDR3 contains 15 residues. Germline trimming cut 3 bases from V and 6 bases from J; bases unmatched to any gene: 7. CDR3 protein: CASSQDRVSLNEQFF. In nucleotides, the CDR3 is TGCGCCAGCAGCCAGGACAGGGTCTCTCTCAATGAGCAGTTCTTC.